The clone carrying this T cell receptor (beta chain) turned up a few times. As yet, its antigen is unknown. These data come from a study of OX40 agonist ivuxolimab in advanced cancers. As for the study in general: Patients received ivuxolimab, an intravenous treatment, every 2 weeks at 0.01 to 10 mg/kg. Patients undergoing dose escalation presented with hepatocellular carcinoma, melanoma, renal cell or head and neck cancer. Findings and caveats of the study: Clonal expansion from baseline to week 6 occurred in both CD4+ and CD8+ T cells. In CD8+ T cells, expanded clones were on average more numerous than in CD4+.

Using immunoSEQ multiplex PCR, the repertoire was profiled, and TCRdb retains in-frame clones only, with some absent. The table includes some 100,000 clones, 80% to 85% detected once. CDR1 and CDR2 (germline): SGHNT, YYREEE (reference sequence). Trimming shortened V by 0 bases and J by 0 bases, and 8 bases separated the two germline ends. The CDR3 is made up of 15 amino acids. The source material was CD4+ or CD8+ T cells sorted from blood, sampled in a trial of the OX40 agonist ivuxolimab. The rearrangement links TRBV5-4 to TRBJ2-3, with a possible D match to TRBD1 (5 bases). The clonotype was recovered from an adult with an advanced solid tumor such as melanoma, head and neck, liver or kidney cancer. DNA of the CDR3: TGTGCCAGCAGCTTGGAGGCAGGGAGCACAGATACGCAGTATTTT. Its translation is CASSLEAGSTDTQYF.